The 8 T cell receptor beta chains presented below share a single source sample, sequenced in a study of OX40 agonist ivuxolimab in advanced cancers. Repertoires were generated with immunoSEQ multiplex PCR, while TCRdb's copy carries only in-frame clones and drops some. The sample has about 19,000 clones; 83% are singletons. The sample here was CD4+ or CD8+ T cells sorted from blood, taken in a trial of the OX40 agonist ivuxolimab. Receptors originate from an adult with an advanced solid tumor such as melanoma, head and neck, liver or kidney cancer.

The J gene is TRBJ2-7, the V gene TRBV7-3, with D tentatively TRBD1 (5 bases). The V end was cut by 2 bases, the J end by 4 bases, with 15 bases between. Germline V gene data show CDR1 as SGHTA and CDR2 as FQGTGA. The length of the CDR3 is 15 residues. The CDR3, as DNA: TGTGCCAGCAGCTTAGTCCGCAGGGCACCATACGAGCAGTACTTC. Its translation: CASSLVRRAPYEQYF.

The chain joins TRBV28 to TRBJ2-5, with 10 bases lining up with TRBD1. The CDR3 loop spans 13 amino acids. The V gene's germline CDR1 is MDHEN and CDR2 SYDVKM. The V gene end was trimmed by 3 bases and the J gene end by 7 bases; junction bases not matched to a gene: 2. DNA for the CDR3: TGTGCCAGCAGTTTGACAGGGGGCTGGACCCAGTACTTC. It encodes CASSLTGGWTQYF.

The rearrangement uses TRBV29-1 and TRBJ2-3; D ambiguous. Per germline, CDR1 SQVTM and CDR2 ANQGSEA. V shed 1 base and J shed 4 bases, with 3 bases lying between them. The CDR3 spans 11 residues. The CDR3 nucleotides read TGCAGCGTTGAAGGTGCAGATACGCAGTATTTT. It translates to CSVEGADTQYF.

The chain combines TRBV6-5 with TRBJ1-2; perhaps TRBD1 as D (5 bases). This CDR3 contains 13 residues. Trimming took off 2 bases at V and 10 bases at J, with 14 bases between the two ends. Germline V lookup: CDR1 MNHEY, CDR2 SVGAGI. The CDR3 region has the DNA TGTGCCAGCAGTTACGAGGGGCTGATGGACTACACCTTC. Translation gives CASSYEGLMDYTF.

The chain couples TRBV10-2 to TRBJ1-5; D is possibly TRBD1 (5 bases). Trimming stripped 3 bases from V and 4 bases from J, with 10 bases between. This CDR3 contains 14 residues. In germline, CDR1 is WSHSY, CDR2 SAAADI. CDR3 protein: CASSDSGRNQPQHF. In DNA, the CDR3 is TGCGCCAGCAGTGATTCAGGGAGGAATCAGCCCCAGCATTTT.

The V and J genes are TRBV27 and TRBJ2-2; TRBD1 is a possible D gene (6 bases). Germline V lookup: CDR1 MNHEY, CDR2 SMNVEV (reference sequence). Deletions cut 4 bases from V and 2 bases from J, with 14 bases between. CDR3 length: 16 residues. CDR3 bases: TGTGCCAGCAGTTCATCGACAGGCTTAAACACCGGGGAGCTGTTTTTT. Translated: CASSSSTGLNTGELFF.

The chain links TRBV9 to TRBJ1-2; 8 nucleotides match TRBD1. From germline, CDR1 is SGDLS and CDR2 YYNGEE. Trimming at V came to 6 bases and at J to 7 bases, leaving 8 bases not matched to a gene. CDR3 size: 13 residues. The DNA for the CDR3 is TGTGCCAGCACCCAGTCAGGGGGCATTGGCTACACCTTC. Translating it yields CASTQSGGIGYTF.

Turning to this clone: One end of the junction is discordant with germline, which a read error may explain. The J gene is TRBJ2-3, the V gene TRBV28, with D possibly being TRBD1 or TRBD2 (6 bases each). The CDR3 runs to 14 residues. The germline V gene has CDR1 MDHEN and CDR2 SYDVKM. The CDR3 sequence: CARSLLVTRGEAYF. CDR3 in DNA: TGTGCCCGCAGTTTACTCGTGACTAGGGGGGAGGCGTATTTT.